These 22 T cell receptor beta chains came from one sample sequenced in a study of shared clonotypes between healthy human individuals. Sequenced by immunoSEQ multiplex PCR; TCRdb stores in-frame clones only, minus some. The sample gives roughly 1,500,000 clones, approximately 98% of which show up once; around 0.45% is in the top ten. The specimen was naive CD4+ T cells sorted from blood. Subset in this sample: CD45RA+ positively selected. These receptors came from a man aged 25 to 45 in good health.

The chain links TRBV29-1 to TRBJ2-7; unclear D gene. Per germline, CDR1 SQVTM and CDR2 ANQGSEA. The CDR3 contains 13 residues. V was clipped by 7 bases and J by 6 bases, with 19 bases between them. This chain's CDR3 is CSARGEARPEQYF. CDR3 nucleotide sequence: TGCAGCGCTAGAGGTGAGGCGAGGCCCGAGCAGTACTTC.

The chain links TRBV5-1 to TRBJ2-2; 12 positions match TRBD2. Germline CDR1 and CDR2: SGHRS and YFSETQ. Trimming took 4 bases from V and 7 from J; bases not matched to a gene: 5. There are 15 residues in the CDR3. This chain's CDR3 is CASSPTSGSIGELFF. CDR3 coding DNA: TGCGCCAGCAGCCCGACTAGCGGGAGCATCGGGGAGCTGTTTTTT. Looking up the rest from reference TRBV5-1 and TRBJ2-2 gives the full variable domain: KAGVTQTPRYLIKTRGQQVTLSCSPISGHRSVSWYQQTPGQGLQFLFEYFSETQRNKGNFPGRFSGRQFSNSRSEMNVSTLELGDSALYLCASSPTSGSIGELFFGEGSRLTVL.

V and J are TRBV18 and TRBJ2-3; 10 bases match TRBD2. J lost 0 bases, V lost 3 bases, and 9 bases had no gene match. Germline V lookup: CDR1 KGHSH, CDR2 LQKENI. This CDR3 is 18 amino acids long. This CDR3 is CASSPLGGAGGSTDTQYF. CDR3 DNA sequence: TGTGCCAGCTCACCCTTAGGGGGAGCGGGAGGGAGCACAGATACGCAGTATTTT.

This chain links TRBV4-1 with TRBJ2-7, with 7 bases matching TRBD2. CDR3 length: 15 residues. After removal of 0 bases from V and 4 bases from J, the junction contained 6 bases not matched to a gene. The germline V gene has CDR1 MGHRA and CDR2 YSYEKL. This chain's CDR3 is CASSQEGGSRYEQYF. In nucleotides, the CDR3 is TGCGCCAGCAGCCAAGAGGGGGGGTCTAGATACGAGCAGTACTTC.

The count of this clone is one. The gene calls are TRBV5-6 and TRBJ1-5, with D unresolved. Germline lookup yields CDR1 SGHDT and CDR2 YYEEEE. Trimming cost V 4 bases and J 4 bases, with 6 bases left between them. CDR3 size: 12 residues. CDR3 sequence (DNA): TGTGCCAGCAGCGCTCGAAATCAGCCCCAGCATTTT. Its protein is CASSARNQPQHF.

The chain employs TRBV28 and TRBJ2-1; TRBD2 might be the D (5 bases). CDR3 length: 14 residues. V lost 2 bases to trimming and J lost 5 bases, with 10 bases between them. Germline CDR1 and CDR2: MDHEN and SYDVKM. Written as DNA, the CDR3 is TGTGCCAGCAGTTTAAGGAGGAGGAACAATGAGCAGTTCTTC. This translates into CASSLRRRNNEQFF.

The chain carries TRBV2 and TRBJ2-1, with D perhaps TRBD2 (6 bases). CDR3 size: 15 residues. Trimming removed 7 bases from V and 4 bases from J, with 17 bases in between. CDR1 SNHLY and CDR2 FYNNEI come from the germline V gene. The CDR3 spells CASMREWGDYNEQFF. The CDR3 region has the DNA TGTGCCAGCATGAGGGAGTGGGGGGATTACAATGAGCAGTTCTTC.

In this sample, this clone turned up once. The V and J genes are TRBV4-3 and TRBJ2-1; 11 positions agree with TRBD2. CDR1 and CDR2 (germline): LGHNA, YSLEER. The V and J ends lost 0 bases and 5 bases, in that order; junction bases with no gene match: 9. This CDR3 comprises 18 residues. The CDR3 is CASSQDWAAGLADNEQFF. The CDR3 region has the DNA TGCGCCAGCAGCCAAGATTGGGCCGCGGGACTAGCGGACAATGAGCAGTTCTTC.

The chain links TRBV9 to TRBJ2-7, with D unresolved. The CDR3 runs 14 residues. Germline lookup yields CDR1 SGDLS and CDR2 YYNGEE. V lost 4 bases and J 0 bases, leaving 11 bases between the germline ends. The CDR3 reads CASSLGYRSYEQYF. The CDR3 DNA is TGTGCCAGCAGCCTGGGGTATCGCTCCTACGAGCAGTACTTC.

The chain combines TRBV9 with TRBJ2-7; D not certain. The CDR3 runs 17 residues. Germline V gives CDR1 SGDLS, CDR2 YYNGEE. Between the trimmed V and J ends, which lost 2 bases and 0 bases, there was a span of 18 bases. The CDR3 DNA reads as TGTGCCAGCAGCGTCCTCCCTACTTCCCGGAGCTCCTACGAGCAGTACTTC. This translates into CASSVLPTSRSSYEQYF.

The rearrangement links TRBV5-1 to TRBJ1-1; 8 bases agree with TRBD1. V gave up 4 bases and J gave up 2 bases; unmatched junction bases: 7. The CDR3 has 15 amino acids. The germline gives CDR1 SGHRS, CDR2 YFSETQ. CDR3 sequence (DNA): TGCGCCAGCAGCACAGGACAGGGTATTAACACTGAAGCTTTCTTT. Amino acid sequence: CASSTGQGINTEAFF.

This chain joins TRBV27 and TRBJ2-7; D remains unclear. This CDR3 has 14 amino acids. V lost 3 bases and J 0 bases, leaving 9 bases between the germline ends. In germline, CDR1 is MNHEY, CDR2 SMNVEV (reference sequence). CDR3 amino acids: CASSFLGSSYEQYF. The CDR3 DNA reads TGTGCCAGCAGTTTTTTGGGCAGCTCCTACGAGCAGTACTTC.

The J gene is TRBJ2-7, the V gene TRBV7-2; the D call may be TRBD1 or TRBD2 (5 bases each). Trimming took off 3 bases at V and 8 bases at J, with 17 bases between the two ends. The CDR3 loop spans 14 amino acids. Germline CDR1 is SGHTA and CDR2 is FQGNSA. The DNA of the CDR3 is TGTGCCAGCAGCTTTTCTCCGGGACCCGCGAAGCAGTACTTC. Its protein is CASSFSPGPAKQYF.

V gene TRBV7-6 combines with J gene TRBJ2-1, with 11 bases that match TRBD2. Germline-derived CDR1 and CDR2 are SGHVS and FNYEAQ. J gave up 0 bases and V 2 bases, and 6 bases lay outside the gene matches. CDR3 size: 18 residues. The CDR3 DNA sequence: TGTGCCAGCAGCTTACCCGGACTAGCGGGCACCTCCTACAATGAGCAGTTCTTC. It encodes CASSLPGLAGTSYNEQFF. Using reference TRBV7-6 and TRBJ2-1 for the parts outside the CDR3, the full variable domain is GAGVSQSPRYKVTKRGQDVALRCDPISGHVSLYWYRQALGQGPEFLTYFNYEAQQDKSGLPNDRFSAERPEGSISTLTIQRTEQRDSAMYRCASSLPGLAGTSYNEQFFGPGTRLTVL.

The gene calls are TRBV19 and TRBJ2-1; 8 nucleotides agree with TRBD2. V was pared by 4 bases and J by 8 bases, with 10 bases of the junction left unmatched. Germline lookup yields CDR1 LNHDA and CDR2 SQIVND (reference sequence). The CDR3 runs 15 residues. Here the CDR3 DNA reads TGTGCCAGTAGTAAGGGGCGCGGGAGGAGCGATGAGCAGTTCTTC. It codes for CASSKGRGRSDEQFF.

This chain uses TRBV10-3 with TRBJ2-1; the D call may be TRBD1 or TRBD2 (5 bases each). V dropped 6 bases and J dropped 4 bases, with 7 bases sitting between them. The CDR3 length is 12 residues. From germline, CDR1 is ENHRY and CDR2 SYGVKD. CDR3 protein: CAISGAYNEQFF. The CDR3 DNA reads TGTGCCATCAGCGGGGCTTACAATGAGCAGTTCTTC.

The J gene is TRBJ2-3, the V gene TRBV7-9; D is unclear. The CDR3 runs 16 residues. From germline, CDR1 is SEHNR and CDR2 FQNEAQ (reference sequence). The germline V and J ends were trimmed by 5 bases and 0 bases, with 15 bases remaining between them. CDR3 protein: CASSRHSGSSTDTQYF. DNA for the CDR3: TGTGCCAGCAGCCGACACAGTGGATCTAGCACAGATACGCAGTATTTT.

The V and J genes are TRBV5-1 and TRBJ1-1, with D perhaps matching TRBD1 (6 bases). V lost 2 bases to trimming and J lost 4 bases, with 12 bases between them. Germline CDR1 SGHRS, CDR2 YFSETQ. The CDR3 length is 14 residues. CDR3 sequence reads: CASSFRGLSTEAFF. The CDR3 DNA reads TGCGCCAGCAGCTTCCGGGGGCTGTCCACTGAAGCTTTCTTT. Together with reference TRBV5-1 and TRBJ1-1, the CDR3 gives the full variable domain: KAGVTQTPRYLIKTRGQQVTLSCSPISGHRSVSWYQQTPGQGLQFLFEYFSETQRNKGNFPGRFSGRQFSNSRSEMNVSTLELGDSALYLCASSFRGLSTEAFFGQGTRLTVV.

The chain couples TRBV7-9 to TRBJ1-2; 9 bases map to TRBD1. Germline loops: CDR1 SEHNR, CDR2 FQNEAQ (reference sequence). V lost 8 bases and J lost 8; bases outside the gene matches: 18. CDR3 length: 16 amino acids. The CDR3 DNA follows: TGTGCCAGCGCACAGATAGGACAGGGGTATGGGTACGGCTACACCTTC. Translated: CASAQIGQGYGYGYTF.

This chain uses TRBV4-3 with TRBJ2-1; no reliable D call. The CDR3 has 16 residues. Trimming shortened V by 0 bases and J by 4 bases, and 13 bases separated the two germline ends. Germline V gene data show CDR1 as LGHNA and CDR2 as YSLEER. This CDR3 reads CASSQDGQRRYNEQFF. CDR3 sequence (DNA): TGCGCCAGCAGCCAAGACGGCCAGAGGCGGTACAATGAGCAGTTCTTC.

CDR3 bases: TGCGCCAGCAGGGGTCTGAAGGCTCTTCTAGATACGCAGTATTTT. Its translation: CASRGLKALLDTQYF. The V call is TRBV10-2, the J call TRBJ2-3; no clear D gene. The CDR3 sequence is 15 residues long. The V end was cut by 6 bases, the J end by 5 bases, with 18 bases between. CDR1 is WSHSY, CDR2 SAAADI, per germline.

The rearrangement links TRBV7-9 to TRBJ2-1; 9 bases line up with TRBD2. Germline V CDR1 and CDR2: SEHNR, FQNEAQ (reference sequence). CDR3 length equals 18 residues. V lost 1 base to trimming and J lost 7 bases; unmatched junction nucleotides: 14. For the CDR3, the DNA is TGTGCCAGCAGCTTAGGGACGACGATAGCGGGAGATGTAAATGAGCAGTTCTTC. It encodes CASSLGTTIAGDVNEQFF.